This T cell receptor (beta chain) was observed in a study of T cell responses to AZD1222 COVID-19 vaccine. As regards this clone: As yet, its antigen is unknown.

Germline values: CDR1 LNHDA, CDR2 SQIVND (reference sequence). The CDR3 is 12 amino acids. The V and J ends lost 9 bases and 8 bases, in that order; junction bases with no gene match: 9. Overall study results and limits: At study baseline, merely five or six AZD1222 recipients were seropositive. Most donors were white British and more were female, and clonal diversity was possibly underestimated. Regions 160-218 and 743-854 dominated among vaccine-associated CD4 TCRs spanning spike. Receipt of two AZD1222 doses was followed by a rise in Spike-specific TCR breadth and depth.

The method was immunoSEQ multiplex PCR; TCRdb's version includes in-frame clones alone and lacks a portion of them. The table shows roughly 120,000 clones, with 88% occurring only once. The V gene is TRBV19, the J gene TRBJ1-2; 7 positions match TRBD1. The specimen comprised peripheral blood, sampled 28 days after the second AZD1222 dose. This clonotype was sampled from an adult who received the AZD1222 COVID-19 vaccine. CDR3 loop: CASGDSLMGYTF. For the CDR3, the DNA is TGTGCCAGCGGGGACAGCCTTATGGGCTACACCTTC. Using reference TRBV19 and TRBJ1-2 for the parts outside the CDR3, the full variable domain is DGGITQSPKYLFRKEGQNVTLSCEQNLNHDAMYWYRQDPGQGLRLIYYSQIVNDFQKGDIAEGYSVSREKKESFPLTVTSAQKNPTAFYLCASGDSLMGYTFGSGTRLTVV.